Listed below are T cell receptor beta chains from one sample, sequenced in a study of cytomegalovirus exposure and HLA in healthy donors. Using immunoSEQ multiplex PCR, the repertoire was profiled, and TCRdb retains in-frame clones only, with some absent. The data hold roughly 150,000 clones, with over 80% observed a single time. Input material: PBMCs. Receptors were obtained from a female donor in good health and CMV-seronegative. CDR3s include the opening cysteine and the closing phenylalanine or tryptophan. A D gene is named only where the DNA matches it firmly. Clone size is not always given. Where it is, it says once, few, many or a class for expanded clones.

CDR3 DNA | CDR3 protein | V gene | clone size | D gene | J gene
TGTGCCAGCAGCGGGAGCAATCAGCCCCAGCATTTT | CASSGSNQPQHF | TRBV28 | once | . | TRBJ1-5
TGTGCCAGCTCACCGGCATCAGGGCAGGACTACACCTTC | CASSPASGQDYTF | TRBV18 | . | . | TRBJ1-2
TGTGCCAGCAGTTCTCTAGCGGGAGGCTACAATGAGCAGTTCTTC | CASSSLAGGYNEQFF | TRBV28 | once | TRBD2 | TRBJ2-1
TGTGCCAGCAGTGAAGCCAGGGGGCTAGGTCAGCCCCAGCATTTT | CASSEARGLGQPQHF | TRBV6-1 | . | TRBD1 | TRBJ1-5
TGTGCCAGCACATCAAATCACAGGCGTCAAGAGACCCAGTACTTC | CASTSNHRRQETQYF | TRBV28 | . | . | TRBJ2-5
TGTGCCAGCTCCGAGACAGGAGGAGATCAGCCCCAGCATTTT | CASSETGGDQPQHF | TRBV18 | once | . | TRBJ1-5
TGCGCCAGCAGCCAAGATTTGGGTTGGGGAGGCGAGCAGTACTTC | CASSQDLGWGGEQYF | TRBV4-1 | . | . | TRBJ2-7
TGTGCCAGTAGTACTTCTCGACTAGCTTCCAATGAGCAGTTCTTC | CASSTSRLASNEQFF | TRBV19 | . | TRBD2 | TRBJ2-1
TGCGCCAGCAACGACTCGGGGGGCCCTAATGAAAAACTGTTTTTT | CASNDSGGPNEKLFF | TRBV5-1 | . | . | TRBJ1-4
TGTGCCAGCAGTTACTCGGCGAACACTGAAGCTTTCTTT | CASSYSANTEAFF | TRBV6-6 | . | . | TRBJ1-1
TGTGCCAGCACCAGGAAAAGCGGGGAGCAGTACTTC | CASTRKSGEQYF | TRBV27 | . | . | TRBJ2-7
TGTGCCAGCAGATTAGGGGCGGGAGGAACAGATACGCAGTATTTT | CASRLGAGGTDTQYF | TRBV11-2 | once | TRBD2 | TRBJ2-3
TGTGCCAGCAGCTTAGGACTCAGCGACTCTGGAAACACCATATATTTT | CASSLGLSDSGNTIYF | TRBV7-9 | . | . | TRBJ1-3
TGTGCCAGCAGGAATCCGGGACAGCAAAGAAACACCATATATTTT | CASRNPGQQRNTIYF | TRBV11-2 | . | TRBD1 | TRBJ1-3
TGTGCCAGCAGTGACCTTTTTAGCAATCAGCCCCAGCATTTT | CASSDLFSNQPQHF | TRBV6-1 | few | . | TRBJ1-5
TGTGCCAGCAGTGGAAGTGGGGGGGGGACAGAGACCCAGTACTTC | CASSGSGGGTETQYF | TRBV28 | . | TRBD2 | TRBJ2-5
TGTGCCAGCAGCTTGACAGCCTCCTACGAGCAGTACTTC | CASSLTASYEQYF | TRBV5-6 | few | . | TRBJ2-7
TGTGCCAGCAGCCGGCTCACTGGTGCAGGAGAGACCCAGTACTTC | CASSRLTGAGETQYF | TRBV6-5 | . | . | TRBJ2-5
TGTGCCAGCAGTGAAGGGACAGCTAACACTGAAGCTTTCTTT | CASSEGTANTEAFF | TRBV25-1 | once | TRBD1 | TRBJ1-1
TGTGCCAGCAGTGTCACAGGGTTGGGCGAGCAGTACTTC | CASSVTGLGEQYF | TRBV25-1 | . | . | TRBJ2-7
TGTGCCAGCCGAGGGGGGGGTTCGGACACTGAAGCTTTCTTT | CASRGGGSDTEAFF | TRBV6-6 | . | . | TRBJ1-1
TGTGCCAGCATTCCCTATCTGAACACTGAAGCTTTCTTT | CASIPYLNTEAFF | TRBV28 | . | . | TRBJ1-1
TGTGCCAGCAGTTACTCGATGGGACAGGCGCTGGAAGCTTTCTTT | CASSYSMGQALEAFF | TRBV6-5 | once | TRBD1 | TRBJ1-1
TGCGCCAGCAGAGGGTCAGGGGGTGGGACTGAAGCTTTCTTT | CASRGSGGGTEAFF | TRBV10-2 | . | TRBD1 | TRBJ1-1
TGCGCCAGCAGTGAGGGGTTGATGGCCCCGGGGGGTGAAAAACTGTTTTTT | CASSEGLMAPGGEKLFF | TRBV10-2 | . | . | TRBJ1-4
TGTGCCATCAGATCGGGACAGGGGGACAATCAGCCCCAGCATTTT | CAIRSGQGDNQPQHF | TRBV10-3 | . | TRBD1 | TRBJ1-5
TGCGCCAGCAGCTTGGGGCCCCAGCAGCCCCAGCATTTT | CASSLGPQQPQHF | TRBV5-1 | . | . | TRBJ1-5
TGTGCCAGCAGTAGGGGACAGGGGAGCGGGCAGTACTTC | CASSRGQGSGQYF | TRBV7-2 | many | TRBD1 | TRBJ2-7